This entry features one TCR beta chain sequence. These data originate in a study of blood T cell repertoires in COVID-19. TCRdb keeps only in-frame clones here, not all; method: immunoSEQ multiplex PCR. This table holds some 17,000 clones, roughly 89% found once. Sequencing used peripheral blood. This TCR derives from a man between 60 and 75 years old with active COVID-19.

The CDR3 protein is CASERDSNEKLFF. As DNA, the CDR3 is TGTGCCAGCGAGAGGGACAGTAATGAAAAACTGTTTTTT. The chain links TRBV6-6 to TRBJ1-4; TRBD1 aligns across 7 bases. J gave up 4 bases and V 8 bases, and 4 bases lay outside the gene matches. CDR1 and CDR2 from the germline V gene are MNHNY and SVGAGI (reference sequence). CDR3 length: 13 residues.